These 10 T cell receptor beta chains came from one sample sequenced in a study of T cells in Graves' hyperthyroidism and ophthalmopathy. It was RNA transcripts that yielded the amplified TCR beta CDR3 regions. Primed by the HTBI set, a first-round RT-PCR was run on the TCR CDR3. TCRdb ran MiXCR on the multiplex PCR reads and lists one entry per CDR3 protein. This table has under 550,000 distinct CDR3 sequences, less than 20% appearing once. The sample consisted of blood. The receptors were gathered from a man aged 35 to 55 with Graves' ophthalmopathy.

The rearrangement uses TRBV24-1 and TRBJ2-7; 10 bases are a match to TRBD1. V shed 5 bases and J 5 bases; nucleotides not matched to a gene: 5. The CDR3 covers 14 residues. Germline V lookup: CDR1 KGHDR, CDR2 SFDVKD. For the CDR3, the DNA is TGTGCCACCAGTGTTGGGACAGGGGTGAACGAGCAGTACTTC. Encoded protein: CATSVGTGVNEQYF.

The chain is built from TRBV2 and TRBJ1-6, with 8 bases aligning to TRBD1. CDR1 and CDR2 from the germline V gene are SNHLY and FYNNEI. The junction had 11 bases not matched to a gene; V was cut back by 6 bases and J by 7 bases. The CDR3 is 16 residues long. CDR3 sequence: CASSLKRTGLNSPLHF. CDR3 bases: TGTGCCAGCAGCTTAAAACGGACAGGGCTGAATTCACCCCTCCACTTT. The full variable domain, with the rest looked up from reference TRBV2 and TRBJ1-6, is EPEVTQTPSHQVTQMGQEVILRCVPISNHLYFYWYRQILGQKVEFLVSFYNNEISEKSEIFDDQFSVERPDGSNFTLKIRSTKLEDSAMYFCASSLKRTGLNSPLHFGNGTRLTVT.

Concerning this clonotype: Being one base from a much bigger clone, this may be a read error. Without the conserved terminal phenylalanine or tryptophan, this CDR3 likely stems from a read error. The gene calls are TRBV28 and TRBJ1-4; D uncertain. V gave up 7 bases and J gave up 7 bases, with 16 bases separating them. This CDR3 contains 14 residues. The V gene's germline CDR1 is MDHEN and CDR2 SYDVKM. CDR3 DNA: TGTGCCAGCACTGCGAAGGGTACAAGTGAAAAACTGTTTCTT. Translation: CASTAKGTSEKLFL.

The chain carries TRBV29-1 and TRBJ2-7, with 7 positions matching TRBD2. V lost 7 bases to trimming and J lost 3 bases; unmatched junction nucleotides: 24. CDR1 SQVTM and CDR2 ANQGSEA come from the germline V gene. This CDR3 is built from 18 residues. CDR3 nucleotides: TGCAGCGCTGCCGGCGGGGGTGCGGGCGCCTCACCGTACTACGAGCAGTACTTC. Translating it yields CSAAGGGAGASPYYEQYF.

The table lists this clonotype with a few counts. The V gene is TRBV3-1, the J gene TRBJ2-2; D is unclear. The germline gives CDR1 LGHDT, CDR2 YNNKEL (reference sequence). The CDR3 sequence is 14 residues long. The V and J ends lost 1 base and 3 bases respectively, with 6 bases between them. The CDR3 DNA follows: TGTGCCAGCAGCCAAGCAAGGTACACCGGGGAGCTGTTTTTT. Translated, it gives CASSQARYTGELFF. The variable domain in full, completed from reference TRBV3-1 and TRBJ2-2, reads DTAVSQTPKYLVTQMGNDKSIKCEQNLGHDTMYWYKQDSKKFLKIMFSYNNKELIINETVPNRFSPKSPDKAHLNLHINSLELGDSAVYFCASSQARYTGELFFGEGSRLTVL.

The chain combines TRBV28 with TRBJ2-5; TRBD1 matches at 8 bases. The CDR3 has 15 amino acids. Germline lookup yields CDR1 MDHEN and CDR2 SYDVKM. V shed 8 bases and J 1 base; nucleotides not matched to a gene: 9. CDR3 sequence (DNA): TGTGCCAGCGCCCTCGTCAGGGGGCGCCAAGAGACCCAGTACTTC. Translated, it gives CASALVRGRQETQYF.

This clonotype was counted only a few times. The chain carries TRBV6-1 and TRBJ1-2, with 7 bases matching TRBD1. The CDR3 covers 15 residues. Trimming took 5 bases from V and 4 from J; bases not matched to a gene: 10. Germline V gives CDR1 MNHNS, CDR2 SASEGT. CDR3 coding DNA: TGTGCCAGCAGTCCACAGGGGAGGCCGGCCTATGGCTACACCTTC. Amino acid sequence: CASSPQGRPAYGYTF.

The table lists this clonotype with many counts. The V call is TRBV6-6, the J call TRBJ2-2; 9 positions agree with TRBD1. The CDR3 is 16 amino acids. Per germline, CDR1 MNHNY and CDR2 SVGAGI (reference sequence). V shed 0 bases, J shed 1 base, and the junction held 0 bases outside the gene matches. The CDR3 reads CASSYSDRGNTGELFF. As DNA, the CDR3 is TGTGCCAGCAGTTACTCGGACAGGGGGAACACCGGGGAGCTGTTTTTT.

V usage is TRBV27 and J usage is TRBJ2-7; the match to TRBD2 covers 13 bases. The germline V gene has CDR1 MNHEY and CDR2 SMNVEV (reference sequence). The CDR3 is 16 amino acids. Germline trimming cut 6 bases from V and 4 bases from J; bases unmatched to any gene: 9. CDR3 residues: CASRYPGTSGAYEQYF. CDR3 DNA sequence: TGTGCCAGCAGATACCCGGGGACTAGCGGGGCGTACGAGCAGTACTTC.

This clonotype was seen repeatedly, ten times or more. The V gene is TRBV5-1, the J gene TRBJ1-2; tentatively, D is TRBD1 (5 bases). CDR1 is SGHRS, CDR2 YFSETQ, per germline. The CDR3 is 13 amino acids. The germline V and J ends were trimmed by 4 bases and 7 bases, with 14 bases remaining between them. The CDR3 DNA reads as TGCGCCAGCAGCCCGGGACCCGGCGGTGGCTACACCTTC. It translates to CASSPGPGGGYTF.